This is a list of T cell receptor beta chains from one sample in a study of T cells in Graves' hyperthyroidism and ophthalmopathy. TCRdb re-called the multiplex PCR reads through MiXCR, storing one row per CDR3 protein. The sample lists about 590,000 distinct CDR3 sequences, less than 20% seen once, with roughly 6.6% in the top ten. The sequencing sample was made of blood. These receptors originate from a woman in her thirties with Graves' hyperthyroidism. Each CDR3 is given with its conserved first and last residue. Each record gives: D gene, J gene, clone size, V gene, CDR3 protein, CDR3 DNA. D genes are given only for firm matches. Only some rows state a clone size, as once, few, many or a class for expanded clones.

d_call: -
j_call: TRBJ2-1
clone_size: -
v_call: TRBV5-1
cdr3_aa: CANSLARDNEQFF
cdr3_nt: TGCGCCAACAGCTTGGCCCGGGACAATGAGCAGTTCTTC

d_call: TRBD2
j_call: TRBJ2-7
clone_size: many
v_call: TRBV13
cdr3_aa: CASSSSMTSGYEQYF
cdr3_nt: TGTGCCAGCAGCTCGAGCATGACTAGCGGCTACGAGCAGTACTTC

d_call: -
j_call: TRBJ2-7
clone_size: once
v_call: TRBV28
cdr3_aa: CASSYPGDYEQYF
cdr3_nt: TGTGCCAGCAGTTATCCGGGAGACTACGAGCAGTACTTC

d_call: TRBD2
j_call: TRBJ2-3
clone_size: once
v_call: TRBV7-9
cdr3_aa: CASSLPGLAGPDTQYF
cdr3_nt: TGTGCCAGCAGTTTGCCGGGACTAGCGGGACCAGATACGCAGTATTTT

d_call: TRBD2
j_call: TRBJ2-3
clone_size: -
v_call: TRBV27
cdr3_aa: CASRTRLAGPACTQYF
cdr3_nt: TGTGCCAGCAGAACAAGACTAGCGGGACCGGCATGTACGCAGTATTTT

d_call: TRBD2
j_call: TRBJ2-3
clone_size: many
v_call: TRBV9
cdr3_aa: CASGDSGVADTQYF
cdr3_nt: TGTGCCAGCGGTGATAGCGGGGTCGCAGATACGCAGTATTTT

d_call: -
j_call: TRBJ2-3
clone_size: few
v_call: TRBV7-9
cdr3_aa: CASSLAPLQGKFTDTQYF
cdr3_nt: TGTGCCAGCAGCTTAGCTCCCCTTCAGGGGAAATTCACAGATACGCAGTATTTT

d_call: TRBD1
j_call: TRBJ1-5
clone_size: many
v_call: TRBV6-2/TRBV6-3
cdr3_aa: CASSYSGGADSQPQHF
cdr3_nt: TGTGCCAGCAGTTACTCAGGGGGCGCAGATAGTCAGCCCCAGCATTTT

d_call: -
j_call: TRBJ2-5
clone_size: many
v_call: TRBV27
cdr3_aa: CASSWGRGHKQETQYF
cdr3_nt: TGTGCCAGCAGTTGGGGACGGGGGCACAAACAAGAGACCCAGTACTTC

d_call: -
j_call: TRBJ1-1
clone_size: few
v_call: TRBV6-1
cdr3_aa: CASRMRGGEAFF
cdr3_nt: TGTGCCAGCCGGATGCGGGGTGGGGAAGCTTTCTTT

d_call: TRBD2
j_call: TRBJ2-2
clone_size: -
v_call: TRBV24-1
cdr3_aa: CATSDRTSGDTGELFF
cdr3_nt: TGTGCCACCAGTGACCGGACTAGCGGAGACACCGGGGAGCTGTTTTTT

d_call: TRBD1
j_call: TRBJ2-7
clone_size: many
v_call: TRBV7-9
cdr3_aa: CASSSPRDRGEQYF
cdr3_nt: TGTGCCAGCAGCTCCCCCCGGGACAGAGGCGAGCAGTACTTC

d_call: -
j_call: TRBJ2-2
clone_size: many
v_call: TRBV7-3
cdr3_aa: CASRVGSTTGELFF
cdr3_nt: TGTGCCAGCAGGGTGGGTTCTACCACCGGGGAGCTGTTTTTT

d_call: TRBD2
j_call: TRBJ2-2
clone_size: few
v_call: TRBV7-3
cdr3_aa: CASSPSGIGTGELFF
cdr3_nt: TGTGCCAGCAGCCCTAGCGGGATCGGCACCGGGGAGCTGTTTTTT

d_call: TRBD2
j_call: TRBJ2-3
clone_size: many
v_call: TRBV7-8
cdr3_aa: CASSQGGLAGETYGQYF
cdr3_nt: TGTGCCAGCAGCCAAGGAGGCCTAGCGGGAGAGACATACGGGCAGTATTTT

d_call: -
j_call: TRBJ2-7
clone_size: -
v_call: TRBV5-5
cdr3_aa: CASSIDPDEQYF
cdr3_nt: TGTGCCAGCAGCATAGATCCCGACGAGCAGTACTTC

d_call: TRBD2
j_call: TRBJ2-1
clone_size: many
v_call: TRBV18
cdr3_aa: CASSVSGISEQFF
cdr3_nt: TGTGCCAGCTCGGTTAGCGGGATCAGCGAGCAGTTCTTC

d_call: TRBD2
j_call: TRBJ2-7
clone_size: many
v_call: TRBV27
cdr3_aa: CASSLLTSGTAYEQYF
cdr3_nt: TGTGCCAGCAGTTTATTAACTAGCGGTACAGCCTACGAGCAGTACTTC

d_call: -
j_call: TRBJ1-2
clone_size: many
v_call: TRBV12-3/TRBV12-4
cdr3_aa: CASSLPSRCPCYGYTF
cdr3_nt: TGTGCCAGCAGTTTGCCAAGCAGATGCCCCTGCTATGGCTACACCTTC

d_call: TRBD2
j_call: TRBJ2-2
clone_size: -
v_call: TRBV10-3
cdr3_aa: CAISSASGPGELFF
cdr3_nt: TGTGCCATCAGTAGTGCTAGCGGGCCCGGGGAGCTGTTTTTT

d_call: -
j_call: TRBJ2-3
clone_size: many
v_call: TRBV9
cdr3_aa: CASSHPRGAGTDTQYF
cdr3_nt: TGTGCCAGCAGCCACCCTCGGGGCGCGGGCACAGATACGCAGTATTTT

d_call: TRBD1
j_call: TRBJ2-5
clone_size: -
v_call: TRBV7-3
cdr3_aa: CASNSGQGETQYF
cdr3_nt: TGTGCCAGCAATTCTGGACAGGGAGAGACCCAGTACTTC

d_call: -
j_call: TRBJ2-5
clone_size: many
v_call: TRBV7-9
cdr3_aa: CASSLPGQSETQYF
cdr3_nt: TGTGCCAGCAGCTTGCCGGGACAATCGGAGACCCAGTACTTC

d_call: -
j_call: TRBJ2-7
clone_size: many
v_call: TRBV11-2
cdr3_aa: CASSLPGAYEQYF
cdr3_nt: TGTGCCAGCAGCTTACCGGGAGCCTACGAGCAGTACTTC

d_call: TRBD1
j_call: TRBJ2-5
clone_size: -
v_call: TRBV12-3/TRBV12-4
cdr3_aa: CASRRDRDPQYF
cdr3_nt: TGTGCCAGCAGACGGGACAGGGACCCTCAGTACTTC

d_call: TRBD2
j_call: TRBJ2-5
clone_size: many
v_call: TRBV28
cdr3_aa: CASSFERELETQYF
cdr3_nt: TGTGCCAGCAGTTTTGAGCGGGAGCTGGAGACCCAGTACTTC

d_call: -
j_call: TRBJ1-4
clone_size: many
v_call: TRBV7-2
cdr3_aa: CASSRSLGLANEKLFF
cdr3_nt: TGTGCCAGCAGTCGGTCCTTAGGGCTTGCTAATGAAAAACTGTTTTTT

d_call: -
j_call: TRBJ2-2
clone_size: few
v_call: TRBV30
cdr3_aa: CARGAINTGELFF
cdr3_nt: TGTGCCCGGGGGGCAATAAACACCGGGGAGCTGTTTTTT

d_call: -
j_call: TRBJ2-5
clone_size: many
v_call: TRBV12-5
cdr3_aa: CASGLPKSGHSTQYF
cdr3_nt: TGTGCTAGTGGTTTGCCAAAATCGGGACATTCGACCCAGTACTTC

d_call: TRBD1
j_call: TRBJ1-5
clone_size: -
v_call: TRBV18
cdr3_aa: CASSPRQGAYNQPQHF
cdr3_nt: TGTGCCAGCTCACCGAGACAGGGGGCTTACAATCAGCCCCAGCATTTT

d_call: -
j_call: TRBJ2-1
clone_size: many
v_call: TRBV12-3/TRBV12-4
cdr3_aa: CASGGQVGKGNEQFF
cdr3_nt: TGTGCCAGCGGAGGTCAGGTCGGGAAGGGTAATGAGCAGTTCTTC

d_call: -
j_call: TRBJ2-7
clone_size: many
v_call: TRBV7-9
cdr3_aa: CASSLSGDYEQYF
cdr3_nt: TGTGCCAGCAGCTTAAGCGGAGATTACGAGCAGTACTTC

d_call: -
j_call: TRBJ1-6
clone_size: -
v_call: TRBV15
cdr3_aa: CATKDLVNSPLHF
cdr3_nt: TGTGCCACGAAGGACCTCGTGAATTCACCCCTCCACTTT

d_call: -
j_call: TRBJ2-2
clone_size: -
v_call: TRBV10-3
cdr3_aa: CATKRTPTGELFF
cdr3_nt: TGTGCCACAAAGCGGACACCCACCGGGGAGCTGTTTTTT

d_call: -
j_call: TRBJ2-5
clone_size: -
v_call: TRBV3-1
cdr3_aa: CASSQDSEDKSPYF
cdr3_nt: TGTGCCAGCAGCCAAGATTCAGAGGACAAGAGCCCGTACTTC

d_call: TRBD1
j_call: TRBJ2-1
clone_size: many
v_call: TRBV5-1
cdr3_aa: CASSSVGTGGNEQFF
cdr3_nt: TGCGCCAGCAGTTCCGTGGGGACAGGGGGGAATGAGCAGTTCTTC

d_call: -
j_call: TRBJ2-2
clone_size: many
v_call: TRBV9
cdr3_aa: CASSVSPNTGELFF
cdr3_nt: TGTGCCAGCAGCGTAAGTCCGAACACCGGGGAGCTGTTTTTT

d_call: -
j_call: TRBJ2-1
clone_size: -
v_call: TRBV9
cdr3_aa: CASSVAPGPSYNEQFF
cdr3_nt: TGTGCCAGCAGCGTAGCTCCAGGGCCTTCCTACAATGAGCAGTTCTTC

d_call: TRBD2
j_call: TRBJ2-7
clone_size: few
v_call: TRBV29-1
cdr3_aa: CSVGRSGSYEQYF
cdr3_nt: TGCAGCGTTGGGCGCAGCGGGAGCTACGAGCAGTACTTC

d_call: -
j_call: TRBJ2-1
clone_size: many
v_call: TRBV20-1
cdr3_aa: CSASNVGLEQFF
cdr3_nt: TGCAGTGCTAGCAATGTGGGACTGGAGCAGTTCTTC

d_call: -
j_call: TRBJ2-1
clone_size: few
v_call: TRBV6-5
cdr3_aa: CASSYSTGFPSYNEQFF
cdr3_nt: TGTGCCAGCAGTTACTCAACAGGTTTTCCCTCCTACAATGAGCAGTTCTTC

d_call: TRBD1
j_call: TRBJ1-4
clone_size: many
v_call: TRBV30
cdr3_aa: CAWSVGQGGEKLFF
cdr3_nt: TGTGCCTGGAGTGTCGGACAGGGGGGGGAAAAACTGTTTTTT

d_call: -
j_call: TRBJ1-5
clone_size: once
v_call: TRBV28
cdr3_aa: CASTPRGGGNQPQHF
cdr3_nt: TGTGCCAGCACCCCCCGCGGAGGAGGAAATCAGCCCCAGCATTTT

d_call: TRBD1
j_call: TRBJ2-1
clone_size: many
v_call: TRBV28
cdr3_aa: CASSFRTGVTEQFF
cdr3_nt: TGTGCCAGCAGTTTCCGGACAGGGGTTACTGAGCAGTTCTTC

d_call: TRBD2
j_call: TRBJ2-7
clone_size: many
v_call: TRBV20-1
cdr3_aa: CSARESGIGYEQYF
cdr3_nt: TGCAGTGCTAGAGAAAGCGGGATCGGTTACGAGCAGTACTTC